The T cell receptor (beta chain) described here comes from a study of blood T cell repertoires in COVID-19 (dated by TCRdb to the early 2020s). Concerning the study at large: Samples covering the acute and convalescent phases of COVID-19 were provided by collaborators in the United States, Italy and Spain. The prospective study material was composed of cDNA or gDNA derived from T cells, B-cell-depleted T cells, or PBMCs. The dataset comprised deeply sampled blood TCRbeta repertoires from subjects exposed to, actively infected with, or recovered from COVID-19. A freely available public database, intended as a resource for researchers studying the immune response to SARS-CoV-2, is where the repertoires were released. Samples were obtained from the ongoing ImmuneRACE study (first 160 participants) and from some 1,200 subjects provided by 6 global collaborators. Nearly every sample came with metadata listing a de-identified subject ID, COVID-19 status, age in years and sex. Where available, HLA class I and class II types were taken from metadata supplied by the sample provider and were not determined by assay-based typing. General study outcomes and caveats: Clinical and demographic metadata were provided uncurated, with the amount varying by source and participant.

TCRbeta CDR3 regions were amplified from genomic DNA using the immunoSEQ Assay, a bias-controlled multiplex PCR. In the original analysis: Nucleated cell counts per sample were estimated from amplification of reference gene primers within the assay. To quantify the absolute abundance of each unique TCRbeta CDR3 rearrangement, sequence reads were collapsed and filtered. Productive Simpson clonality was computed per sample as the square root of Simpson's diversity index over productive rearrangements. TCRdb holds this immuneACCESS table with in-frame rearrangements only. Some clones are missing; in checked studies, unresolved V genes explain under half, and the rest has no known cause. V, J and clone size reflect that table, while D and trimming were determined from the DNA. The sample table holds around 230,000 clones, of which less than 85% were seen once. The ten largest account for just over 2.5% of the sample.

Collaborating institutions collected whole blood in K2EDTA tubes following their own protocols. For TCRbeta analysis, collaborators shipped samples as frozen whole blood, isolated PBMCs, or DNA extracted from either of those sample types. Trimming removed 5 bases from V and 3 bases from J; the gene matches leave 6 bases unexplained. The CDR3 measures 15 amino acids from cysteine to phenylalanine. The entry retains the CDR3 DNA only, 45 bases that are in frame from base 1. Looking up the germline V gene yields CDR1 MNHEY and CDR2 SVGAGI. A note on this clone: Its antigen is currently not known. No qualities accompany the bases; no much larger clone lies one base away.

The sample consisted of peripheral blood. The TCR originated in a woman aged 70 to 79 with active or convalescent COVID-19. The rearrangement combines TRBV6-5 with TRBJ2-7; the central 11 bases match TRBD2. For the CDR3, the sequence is CASSTQLAGDYEQYF. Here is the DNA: TGTGCCAGCAGTACCCAACTAGCGGGGGACTACGAGCAGTACTTC.